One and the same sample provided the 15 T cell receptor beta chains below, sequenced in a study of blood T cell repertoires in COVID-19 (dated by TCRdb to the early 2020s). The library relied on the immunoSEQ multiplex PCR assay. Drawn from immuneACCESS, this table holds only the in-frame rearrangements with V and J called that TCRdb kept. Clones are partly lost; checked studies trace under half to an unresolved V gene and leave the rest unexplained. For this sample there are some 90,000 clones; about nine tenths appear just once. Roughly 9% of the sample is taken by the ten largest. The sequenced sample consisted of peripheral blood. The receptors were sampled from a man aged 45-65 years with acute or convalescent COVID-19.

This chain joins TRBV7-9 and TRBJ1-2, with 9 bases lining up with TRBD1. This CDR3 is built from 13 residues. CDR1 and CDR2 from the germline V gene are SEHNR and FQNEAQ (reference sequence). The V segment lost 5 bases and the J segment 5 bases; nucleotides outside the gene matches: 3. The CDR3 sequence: CASSPGQGYGYTF. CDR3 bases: TGTGCCAGCAGCCCGGGACAGGGATATGGCTACACCTTC.

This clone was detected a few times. The CDR3 region is CASTLTGGGYGYTF. The CDR3 bases are TGTGCCAGCACTTTGACAGGGGGCGGGTATGGCTACACCTTC. V is TRBV2 and J is TRBJ1-2, with TRBD1 matching 10 bases. V dropped 7 bases and J dropped 5; count of bases not matched to a gene: 7. The germline V gene encodes CDR1 SNHLY and CDR2 FYNNEI. The CDR3 runs 14 residues.

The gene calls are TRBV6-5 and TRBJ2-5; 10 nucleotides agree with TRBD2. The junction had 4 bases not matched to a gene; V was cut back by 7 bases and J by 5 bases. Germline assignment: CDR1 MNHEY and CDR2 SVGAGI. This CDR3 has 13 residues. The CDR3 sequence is CASIRLAGETQYF. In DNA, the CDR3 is TGTGCCAGCATCAGACTAGCGGGCGAGACCCAGTACTTC.

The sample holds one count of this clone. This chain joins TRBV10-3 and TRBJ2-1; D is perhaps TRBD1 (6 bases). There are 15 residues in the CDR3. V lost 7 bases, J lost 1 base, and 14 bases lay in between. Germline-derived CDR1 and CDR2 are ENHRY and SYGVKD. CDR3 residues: CAITRGRGSYNEQFF. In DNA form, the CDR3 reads TGTGCCATCACTAGGGGCAGGGGATCCTACAATGAGCAGTTCTTC.

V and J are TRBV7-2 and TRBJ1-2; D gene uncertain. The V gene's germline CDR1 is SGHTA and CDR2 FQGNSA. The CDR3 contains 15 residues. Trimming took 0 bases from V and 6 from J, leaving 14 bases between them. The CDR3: CASSLAPGAMDGYTF. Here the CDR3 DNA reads TGTGCCAGCAGCTTAGCGCCGGGAGCAATGGATGGCTACACCTTC.

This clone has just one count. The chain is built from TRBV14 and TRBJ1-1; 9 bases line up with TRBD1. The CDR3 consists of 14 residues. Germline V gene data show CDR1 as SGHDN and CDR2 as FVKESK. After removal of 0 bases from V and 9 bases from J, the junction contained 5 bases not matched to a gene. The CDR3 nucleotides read TGTGCCAGCAGCCAAGATCTGGGACAGGGAAAAGCTTTCTTT. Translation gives CASSQDLGQGKAFF.

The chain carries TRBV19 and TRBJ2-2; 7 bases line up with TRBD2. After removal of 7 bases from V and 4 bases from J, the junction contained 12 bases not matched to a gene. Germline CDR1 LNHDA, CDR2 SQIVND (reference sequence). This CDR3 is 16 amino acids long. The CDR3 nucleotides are TGTGCCAGTACCTCTACCGGGGGGTCTTCCACCGGGGAGCTGTTTTTT. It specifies CASTSTGGSSTGELFF.

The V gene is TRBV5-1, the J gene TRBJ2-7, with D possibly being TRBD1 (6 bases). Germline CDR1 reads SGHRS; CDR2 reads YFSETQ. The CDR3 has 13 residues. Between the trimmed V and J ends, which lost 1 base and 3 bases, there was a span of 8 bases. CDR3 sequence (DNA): TGCGCCAGCAGCTTGAGGGGACACTACGAGCAGTACGTC. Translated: CASSLRGHYEQYV.

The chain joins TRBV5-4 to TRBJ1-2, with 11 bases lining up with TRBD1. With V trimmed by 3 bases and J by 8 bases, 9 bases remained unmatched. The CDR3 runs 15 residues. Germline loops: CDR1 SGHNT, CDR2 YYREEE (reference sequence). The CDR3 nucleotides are TGTGCCAGCAGCTCCCCCTTTGGACAGGGGGCGGGCTACACCTTC. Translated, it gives CASSSPFGQGAGYTF.

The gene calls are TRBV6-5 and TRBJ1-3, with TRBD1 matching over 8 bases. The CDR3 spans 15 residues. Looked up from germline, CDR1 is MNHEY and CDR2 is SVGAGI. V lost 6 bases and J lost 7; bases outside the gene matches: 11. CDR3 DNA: TGTGCCAGCAGCCGGCTGGACAGGGTCGCGAACACCATATATTTT. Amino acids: CASSRLDRVANTIYF.

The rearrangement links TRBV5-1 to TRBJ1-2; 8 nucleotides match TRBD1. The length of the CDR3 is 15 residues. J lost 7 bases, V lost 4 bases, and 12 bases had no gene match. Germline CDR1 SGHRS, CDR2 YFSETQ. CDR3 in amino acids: CASSPIMAGGSGYTF. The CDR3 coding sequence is TGCGCCAGCAGCCCCATAATGGCAGGGGGCTCTGGCTACACCTTC.

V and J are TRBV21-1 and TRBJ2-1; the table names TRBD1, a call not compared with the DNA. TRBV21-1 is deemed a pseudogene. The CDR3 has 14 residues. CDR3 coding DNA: TGTGCCAGCAGCGGCGGACAGGGATACAATGAGCAGTTCTTC. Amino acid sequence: CASSGGQGYNEQFF.

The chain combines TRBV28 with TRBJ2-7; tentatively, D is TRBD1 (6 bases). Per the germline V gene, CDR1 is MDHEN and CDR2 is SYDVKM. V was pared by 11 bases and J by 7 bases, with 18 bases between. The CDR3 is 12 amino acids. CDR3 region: CAGGPPGDEQYV. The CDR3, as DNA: TGTGCCGGTGGCCCCCCAGGGGATGAGCAGTACGTC.

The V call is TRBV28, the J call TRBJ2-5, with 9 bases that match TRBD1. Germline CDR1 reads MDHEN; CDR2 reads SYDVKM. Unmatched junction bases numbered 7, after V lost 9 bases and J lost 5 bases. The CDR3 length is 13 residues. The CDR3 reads CASTDRGLETQYF. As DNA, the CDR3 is TGTGCCAGTACCGACAGGGGGTTGGAGACCCAGTACTTC.

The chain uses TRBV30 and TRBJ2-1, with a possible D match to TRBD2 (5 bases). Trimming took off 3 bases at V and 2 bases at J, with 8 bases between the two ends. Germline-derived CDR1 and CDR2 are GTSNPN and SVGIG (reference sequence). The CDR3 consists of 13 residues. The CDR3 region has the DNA TGTGCCTGGAGCCGGGGTACCTACAATGAGCAGTTCTTC. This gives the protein CAWSRGTYNEQFF.